A single sample gave rise to the 20 T cell receptor beta chains below, sequenced in a study of shared clonotypes between healthy human individuals. The table came from immunoSEQ multiplex PCR; TCRdb's copy has only in-frame clones and leaves some out. The table includes about 2,200,000 clones, about 93% detected once. Naive-designated CD8 cells lacked CD45RO, were positively enriched for CCR7, and omitted terminally differentiated effector memory CD45RA+ cells. Sequenced: naive CD8+ T cells from PBMCs. These receptors all come from a man between 18 and 29 years old in good health. Some clones in this sample may be carry-over from other donors' samples.

The rearrangement links TRBV19 to TRBJ2-7, with 8 bases lining up with TRBD1. Germline CDR1 and CDR2: LNHDA and SQIVND (reference sequence). This CDR3 region has 16 residues. With V trimmed by 2 bases and J by 2 bases, 8 bases remained unmatched. CDR3 nucleotides: TGTGCCAGTAGTATATCCAACAGGGGGTTAACCTACGAGCAGTACTTC. It yields the protein CASSISNRGLTYEQYF.

This chain uses TRBV28 with TRBJ2-7; TRBD1 is a possible D gene (5 bases). Germline CDR1 is MDHEN and CDR2 is SYDVKM. V lost 3 bases and J 2 bases, leaving 14 bases between the germline ends. The CDR3 extends over 15 amino acids. CDR3 nucleotide sequence: TGTGCCAGCAGTTTCCCGACAGACGGTCCCTACGAGCAGTACTTC. It yields the protein CASSFPTDGPYEQYF.

This sequence joins TRBV6-1 and TRBJ1-5, with D maybe TRBD1 (6 bases). The CDR3 covers 14 residues. The V end lost 3 bases, the J end lost 7 bases, and 13 bases lay between the germline ends. Germline CDR1 reads MNHNS; CDR2 reads SASEGT. As DNA, the CDR3 is TGTGCCAGCAGTGACCAGGGGCCCGGGCAGCCCCAGCATTTT. Residues: CASSDQGPGQPQHF.

This rearrangement joins TRBV28 to TRBJ2-1; TRBD2 is a possible D gene (5 bases). This CDR3 contains 12 residues. Trimming removed 6 bases at V and 8 bases at J, with 11 bases between. CDR1 is MDHEN, CDR2 SYDVKM, per germline. CDR3 loop: CASSPRRDEQFF. The CDR3 coding sequence is TGTGCCAGCAGCCCCCGGCGGGATGAGCAGTTCTTC.

As concerns this clone: Other DNA sequences within the sample encode an identical CDR3. J is TRBJ2-7 and V is TRBV27, with 7 bases identical to TRBD1. The CDR3 has 14 residues. Germline-derived CDR1 and CDR2 are MNHEY and SMNVEV (reference sequence). J gave up 0 bases and V 2 bases, and 1 base lay outside the gene matches. CDR3 bases: TGTGCCAGCAGTTTACAGGGGGTCTCCTACGAGCAGTACTTC. It codes for CASSLQGVSYEQYF.

This sequence joins TRBV29-1 and TRBJ2-7; D might be TRBD2 (7 bases). The length of the CDR3 is 13 residues. V lost 4 bases, J lost 0 bases, and 10 bases lay in between. From germline, CDR1 is SQVTM and CDR2 ANQGSEA. DNA for the CDR3: TGCAGCGTTGGGAGGGGGGGCTCCTACGAGCAGTACTTC. Protein: CSVGRGGSYEQYF.

The J gene is TRBJ2-4, the V gene TRBV7-2, with TRBD2 identical over 10 bases. CDR1 SGHTA and CDR2 FQGNSA come from the germline V gene. There are 14 residues in the CDR3. J was trimmed by 6 bases and V by 3 bases; bases with no gene match: 2. The chain's CDR3 is CASSLLAGVNIQYF. The CDR3 bases are TGTGCCAGCAGCTTGCTAGCGGGAGTAAACATTCAGTACTTC. Combining the CDR3 with reference TRBV7-2 and TRBJ2-4 gives the whole variable domain GAGVSQSPSNKVTEKGKDVELRCDPISGHTALYWYRQSLGQGLEFLIYFQGNSAPDKSGLPSDRFSAERTGGSVSTLTIQRTQQEDSAVYLCASSLLAGVNIQYFGAGTRLSVL.

The chain has TRBV19 and TRBJ1-1, with a possible D match to TRBD1 (5 bases). Germline loops: CDR1 LNHDA, CDR2 SQIVND (reference sequence). V dropped 6 bases and J dropped 6 bases, with 17 bases sitting between them. The CDR3 consists of 14 residues. CDR3 coding DNA: TGTGCCAGTAGCGAAACACAGGTTCTAGCTGAAGCTTTCTTT. Protein sequence: CASSETQVLAEAFF.

This chain's CDR3 is CAISGGVEQFF. The CDR3 nucleotides are TGTGCCATCAGTGGGGGGGTCGAGCAGTTCTTC. The V gene is TRBV10-3, the J gene TRBJ2-1, with D perhaps TRBD2 (6 bases). The germline V gene encodes CDR1 ENHRY and CDR2 SYGVKD. Trimming stripped 4 bases from V and 10 bases from J, with 8 bases between. The CDR3 spans 11 residues.

The V gene is TRBV2, the J gene TRBJ2-7; 7 bases map to TRBD1. V was clipped by 6 bases and J by 0 bases; unmatched bases: 5. Germline CDR1 SNHLY, CDR2 FYNNEI. This CDR3 comprises 14 residues. CDR3: CASRGQELSYEQYF. CDR3 in DNA: TGTGCCAGCAGAGGACAGGAGCTCTCCTACGAGCAGTACTTC.

The rearrangement uses TRBV7-3 and TRBJ2-3; D unclear. CDR3 length equals 13 residues. V was trimmed by 4 bases and J by 4 bases, leaving 9 bases between them. Per germline, CDR1 SGHTA and CDR2 FQGTGA. CDR3 bases: TGTGCCAGCAGCTACTTGGGCCCAGATACGCAGTATTTT. It is translated as CASSYLGPDTQYF.

A single count supports this clone. The chain links TRBV27 to TRBJ1-3, with 9 bases aligning to TRBD1. This CDR3 region has 14 residues. The V gene's germline CDR1 is MNHEY and CDR2 SMNVEV (reference sequence). The ends lost 9 bases at V and 0 bases at J; junction bases unmatched: 3. CDR3 nucleotide sequence: TGTGCCAGTCAGGACAGGGGCTCTGGAAACACCATATATTTT. Protein sequence: CASQDRGSGNTIYF.

In this sample, this clone turned up once. V usage is TRBV28 and J usage is TRBJ1-1, with D perhaps matching TRBD1 (5 bases). Trimming left V 5 bases short and J 10 bases short, with 20 bases between. The CDR3 runs to 14 residues. Looked up from germline, CDR1 is MDHEN and CDR2 is SYDVKM. The CDR3 loop reads CASSTLGTGLRAFF. In DNA form, the CDR3 reads TGTGCCAGCAGTACCCTCGGGACCGGATTGCGAGCTTTCTTT.

The chain employs TRBV27 and TRBJ2-1, with 7 bases aligning to TRBD2. V dropped 6 bases and J dropped 3; count of bases not matched to a gene: 8. CDR1 is MNHEY and CDR2 is SMNVEV in the germline V gene (reference sequence). The CDR3 consists of 15 residues. Here the CDR3 DNA reads TGTGCCAGCAGCACCGCGGGAGCCGGCTACAATGAGCAGTTCTTC. Protein product: CASSTAGAGYNEQFF.

V usage is TRBV4-2 and J usage is TRBJ2-3, with 12 bases matching TRBD2. CDR1 LGHNA and CDR2 YNFKEQ come from the germline V gene. This CDR3 has 16 residues. V was clipped by 4 bases and J by 3 bases; unmatched bases: 5. Here the CDR3 reads CASSPTSGRGTDTQYF. The CDR3 nucleotides read TGTGCCAGCAGCCCGACTAGCGGGAGAGGTACAGATACGCAGTATTTT.

The chain uses TRBV27 and TRBJ1-5, with D perhaps TRBD1 (5 bases). V gave up 8 bases and J gave up 5 bases, with 16 bases separating them. Germline V gives CDR1 MNHEY, CDR2 SMNVEV (reference sequence). This CDR3 comprises 14 residues. Written as DNA, the CDR3 is TGTGCCAGCGCCCAAGGGACTGCCCATCAGCCCCAGCATTTT. This encodes CASAQGTAHQPQHF.

Of note for this clone: Additional DNA sequences in this sample encode the identical CDR3. The chain links TRBV6-5 to TRBJ2-7; D unclear. Per the germline V gene, CDR1 is MNHEY and CDR2 is SVGAGI. This CDR3 region has 12 residues. V dropped 3 bases and J dropped 6 bases, with 9 bases sitting between them. The CDR3 nucleotides read TGTGCCAGCAGTTATCCAACGGGCGAGCAGTACTTC. Protein product: CASSYPTGEQYF.

The J gene is TRBJ2-2, the V gene TRBV13; D is unclear. The CDR3 runs 17 residues. The ends were cut back, 2 bases at V and 4 bases at J, with 17 bases in the middle. Germline-derived CDR1 and CDR2 are PRHDT and FYEKMQ (reference sequence). For the CDR3, the DNA is TGTGCCAGCAGCTTAAACGTGGTTTTAAGAGGCACCGGGGAGCTGTTTTTT. Translated, it gives CASSLNVVLRGTGELFF.

The chain links TRBV9 to TRBJ1-1; D is uncertain. The CDR3 covers 15 residues. Trimming shortened V by 3 bases and J by 0 bases, and 12 bases separated the two germline ends. CDR1 is SGDLS and CDR2 is YYNGEE in the germline V gene. CDR3 coding DNA: TGTGCCAGCAGCGACCCCCCGGCGGTGAACACTGAAGCTTTCTTT. Residues: CASSDPPAVNTEAFF.

V gene TRBV6-1 combines with J gene TRBJ1-2; weak D call: TRBD1 (6 bases). V shed 5 bases and J shed 3 bases, with 16 bases lying between them. The length of the CDR3 is 15 residues. The germline gives CDR1 MNHNS, CDR2 SASEGT. CDR3 in amino acids: CASSPTTGGDYGYTF. The CDR3 region has the DNA TGTGCCAGCAGTCCCACCACTGGGGGCGACTATGGCTACACCTTC.